Listed here are 27 T cell receptor beta chains from one sample, sequenced in a study of cytomegalovirus exposure and HLA in healthy donors. Sequenced by immunoSEQ multiplex PCR; TCRdb stores in-frame clones only, minus some. This sample yields 100,000 to 150,000 clones, of which roughly 89% are seen a single time; 0.95% to 1.5% belongs to the top ten. The sequenced material came from PBMCs. All receptors derive from a woman aged 18-35 years in good health and CMV-seronegative.

The chain links TRBV5-6 to TRBJ1-2, with unresolved D. Germline V gene sequence: CDR1 SGHDT, CDR2 YYEEEE. V lost 4 bases to trimming and J lost 5 bases, with 6 bases between them. This CDR3 is 11 amino acids long. CDR3 amino acids: CASSAGYGYTF. The DNA for the CDR3 is TGTGCCAGCAGCGCGGGGTATGGCTACACCTTC.

This chain connects TRBV6-1 to TRBJ2-7; TRBD2 matches 10 bases. With 8 bases clipped from V and 2 bases from J, the junction kept 3 bases outside the gene matches. The germline gives CDR1 MNHNS, CDR2 SASEGT. CDR3 size: 13 residues. The CDR3 nucleotides read TGTGCCAGCTCCCTAGCGGGGGCCTACGAGCAGTACTTC. Translating it yields CASSLAGAYEQYF.

The rearrangement joins TRBV7-7 to TRBJ2-3; perhaps TRBD2 as D (5 bases). The V gene's germline CDR1 is SSHAT and CDR2 FNYEAQ (reference sequence). There are 11 residues in the CDR3. Trimming removed 4 bases from V and 8 bases from J, with 7 bases in between. In DNA, the CDR3 is TGTGCCAGCAGCTCCGGAGGTACGCAGTATTTT. Translating gives CASSSGGTQYF.

The chain couples TRBV27 to TRBJ1-4; 7 nucleotides agree with TRBD1. The CDR3 is 15 amino acids. V dropped 5 bases and J dropped 7; count of bases not matched to a gene: 10. The V gene's germline CDR1 is MNHEY and CDR2 SMNVEV (reference sequence). The CDR3 DNA is TGTGCCAGCAGTGTCCAACCGGGACAGCTTGAAAAACTGTTTTTT. This gives the protein CASSVQPGQLEKLFF.

The V and J genes are TRBV2 and TRBJ2-5, with a possible D match to TRBD1 (5 bases). The CDR3 is 13 residues long. Deletions cut 2 bases from V and 3 bases from J, with 7 bases between. Germline V lookup: CDR1 SNHLY, CDR2 FYNNEI. CDR3 nucleotide sequence: TGTGCCAGCAGTGAATACAGGAAAGAGACCCAGTACTTC. Translation gives CASSEYRKETQYF.

V and J are TRBV12-5 and TRBJ1-1; a weak D match, TRBD1 (6 bases). CDR1 LGHNT and CDR2 FRNRAP come from the germline V gene. The CDR3 consists of 13 residues. Trimming stripped 5 bases from V and 5 bases from J, with 12 bases between. DNA for the CDR3: TGTGCTAGTGGTCTGACAGGAGGTACTGAAGCTTTCTTT. Translation gives CASGLTGGTEAFF.

The genes are TRBV2 and TRBJ2-7; 10 nucleotides agree with TRBD1. With V trimmed by 6 bases and J by 4 bases, 9 bases remained unmatched. The CDR3 is made up of 15 amino acids. Germline V gives CDR1 SNHLY, CDR2 FYNNEI. CDR3 coding DNA: TGTGCCAGCAGAGTGGGACAGGGGTTTCCATACGAGCAGTACTTC. Its translation is CASRVGQGFPYEQYF.

The chain links TRBV6-5 to TRBJ1-4, with 8 positions matching TRBD1. Germline V gene data show CDR1 as MNHEY and CDR2 as SVGAGI. This CDR3 comprises 14 residues. Losses at the gene ends were 6 bases for V and 7 bases for J; bases not matched to a gene: 7. In nucleotides, the CDR3 is TGTGCCAGCAGCCCTACAGGGGGGGTTGAAAAACTGTTTTTT. Protein product: CASSPTGGVEKLFF.

The V and J genes are TRBV7-2 and TRBJ1-1, with 7 bases identical to TRBD1. The CDR3 contains 13 residues. The V segment lost 5 bases and the J segment 5 bases; nucleotides outside the gene matches: 5. Germline values: CDR1 SGHTA, CDR2 FQGNSA. The CDR3, as DNA: TGTGCCAGCAGCATACAGGGGACGACTGAAGCTTTCTTT. Translated, it gives CASSIQGTTEAFF. Full variable domain (remainder filled in from reference TRBV7-2 and TRBJ1-1): GAGVSQSPSNKVTEKGKDVELRCDPISGHTALYWYRQSLGQGLEFLIYFQGNSAPDKSGLPSDRFSAERTGGSVSTLTIQRTQQEDSAVYLCASSIQGTTEAFFGQGTRLTVV.

The chain employs TRBV6-5 and TRBJ1-2; D is perhaps TRBD1 (6 bases). CDR3 length: 15 residues. The germline V gene encodes CDR1 MNHEY and CDR2 SVGAGI. V was cut by 0 bases and J by 7 bases, with 15 bases left in between. The CDR3 spells CASSYSRGARGGYTF. The CDR3 DNA sequence: TGTGCCAGCAGTTACTCTCGGGGGGCGCGGGGTGGCTACACCTTC.

The rearrangement links TRBV6-1 to TRBJ1-4, with 9 bases fitting TRBD1. CDR3 length equals 15 residues. Germline values: CDR1 MNHNS, CDR2 SASEGT. With 3 bases clipped from V and 6 bases from J, the junction kept 5 bases outside the gene matches. For the CDR3, the DNA is TGTGCCAGCAGTGACATGACAGGGGGGGATGAAAAACTGTTTTTT. This translates into CASSDMTGGDEKLFF.

J is TRBJ1-1 and V is TRBV6-5, with 8 bases aligning to TRBD1. The ends lost 6 bases at V and 6 bases at J; junction bases unmatched: 6. This CDR3 has 13 amino acids. Germline V lookup: CDR1 MNHEY, CDR2 SVGAGI. The CDR3 sequence is CASSLGQGAEAFF. CDR3 in DNA: TGTGCCAGCAGCTTAGGACAGGGAGCTGAAGCTTTCTTT.

The V gene is TRBV29-1, the J gene TRBJ2-2, with TRBD2 matching over 10 bases. The CDR3 spans 16 residues. With 7 bases clipped from V and 4 bases from J, the junction kept 12 bases outside the gene matches. Germline loops: CDR1 SQVTM, CDR2 ANQGSEA. Here the CDR3 reads CSAADSGGLSTGELFF. The CDR3 coding sequence is TGCAGCGCTGCGGATAGCGGGGGGCTAAGCACCGGGGAGCTGTTTTTT.

The chain combines TRBV5-1 with TRBJ1-5; the match to TRBD1 covers 9 bases. Trimming removed 4 bases from V and 4 bases from J; junction bases left unmatched: 9. The CDR3 totals 16 residues. Germline V CDR1 and CDR2: SGHRS, YFSETQ. CDR3 sequence (DNA): TGCGCCAGCAGCCCACCCGGGACAGGGAATAATCAGCCCCAGCATTTT. This gives the protein CASSPPGTGNNQPQHF. The full variable domain, with the rest looked up from reference TRBV5-1 and TRBJ1-5, is KAGVTQTPRYLIKTRGQQVTLSCSPISGHRSVSWYQQTPGQGLQFLFEYFSETQRNKGNFPGRFSGRQFSNSRSEMNVSTLELGDSALYLCASSPPGTGNNQPQHFGDGTRLSIL.

The gene calls are TRBV7-2 and TRBJ2-3, with 7 bases lining up with TRBD2. Germline CDR1 and CDR2: SGHTA and FQGNSA. This CDR3 has 17 amino acids. Germline trimming cut 1 base from V and 2 bases from J; bases unmatched to any gene: 9. In nucleotides, the CDR3 is TGTGCCAGCAGCTTAGGAGCGGGGTTCTCTATCACAGATACGCAGTATTTT. Encoded protein: CASSLGAGFSITDTQYF.

This sequence joins TRBV7-2 and TRBJ2-1, with TRBD2 matching over 9 bases. From germline, CDR1 is SGHTA and CDR2 FQGNSA. The CDR3 runs to 16 residues. After removal of 0 bases from V and 2 bases from J, the junction contained 2 bases not matched to a gene. The CDR3 loop reads CASSLASGGTYNEQFF. DNA of the CDR3: TGTGCCAGCAGCTTAGCTAGCGGGGGCACCTACAATGAGCAGTTCTTC.

The chain combines TRBV5-4 with TRBJ1-2; D ambiguous. V lost 6 bases to trimming and J lost 0 bases, with 9 bases between them. The germline CDR1 and CDR2 sequences are SGHNT and YYREEE (reference sequence). The CDR3 has 13 residues. The CDR3 reads CASIGEPNYGYTF. The DNA of the CDR3 is TGTGCCAGCATTGGAGAACCTAACTATGGCTACACCTTC. The full variable domain, rest sourced from reference TRBV5-4 and TRBJ1-2, is ETGVTQSPTHLIKTRGQQVTLRCSSQSGHNTVSWYQQALGQGPQFIFQYYREEENGRGNFPPRFSGLQFPNYSSELNVNALELDDSALYLCASIGEPNYGYTFGSGTRLTVV.

This rearrangement joins TRBV5-1 to TRBJ2-7; 7 bases line up with TRBD1. Unmatched junction bases numbered 14, after V lost 5 bases and J lost 3 bases. This CDR3 is 16 amino acids long. CDR1 and CDR2 from the germline V gene are SGHRS and YFSETQ. CDR3 sequence reads: CASRKTPGTDFYEQYF. DNA of the CDR3: TGCGCCAGCAGGAAAACCCCCGGGACAGACTTCTACGAGCAGTACTTC.

The chain couples TRBV5-4 to TRBJ2-7; tentative D call: TRBD1 (5 bases). V was cut by 0 bases and J by 5 bases, with 6 bases left in between. Germline V gene data show CDR1 as SGHNT and CDR2 as YYREEE (reference sequence). This CDR3 contains 12 residues. The CDR3 sequence is CASSLGRDEQYF. CDR3 sequence (DNA): TGTGCCAGCAGCTTGGGCAGGGACGAGCAGTACTTC.

The V and J genes are TRBV11-1 and TRBJ2-6; D is perhaps TRBD2 (6 bases). The CDR3 is made up of 18 amino acids. V was clipped by 5 bases and J by 2 bases, with 19 bases between them. CDR1 and CDR2 from the germline V gene are SGHAT and FQDESV (reference sequence). This chain's CDR3 is CASSDRRGIGTGANVLTF. CDR3 coding DNA: TGTGCCAGCAGCGACCGTCGGGGGATAGGGACTGGGGCCAACGTCCTGACTTTC. Drawing the rest from reference TRBV11-1 and TRBJ2-6, the complete variable domain is EAEVAQSPRYKITEKSQAVAFWCDPISGHATLYWYRQILGQGPELLVQFQDESVVDDSQLPKDRFSAERLKGVDSTLKIQPAELGDSAMYLCASSDRRGIGTGANVLTFGAGSRLTVL.

The V and J genes are TRBV2 and TRBJ2-3; TRBD2 agrees at 9 bases. Trimming at V came to 3 bases and at J to 1 base, leaving 11 bases not matched to a gene. CDR3 length: 18 amino acids. Germline CDR1 and CDR2: SNHLY and FYNNEI. CDR3: CASSDPVILAGGTDTQYF. CDR3 nucleotides: TGTGCCAGCAGTGACCCAGTTATACTAGCGGGCGGCACAGATACGCAGTATTTT. The whole variable domain, remainder taken from reference TRBV2 and TRBJ2-3, is EPEVTQTPSHQVTQMGQEVILRCVPISNHLYFYWYRQILGQKVEFLVSFYNNEISEKSEIFDDQFSVERPDGSNFTLKIRSTKLEDSAMYFCASSDPVILAGGTDTQYFGPGTRLTVL.

J is TRBJ2-1 and V is TRBV7-3, with D maybe TRBD2 (6 bases). The CDR3 is 15 amino acids. V lost 2 bases to trimming and J lost 8 bases, with 16 bases between them. Per germline, CDR1 SGHTA and CDR2 FQGTGA. CDR3 loop: CASSLLGLGVHEQFF. The CDR3 nucleotides read TGTGCCAGCAGCTTATTGGGACTTGGGGTCCATGAGCAGTTCTTC. The full variable domain, rest sourced from reference TRBV7-3 and TRBJ2-1, is GAGVSQTPSNKVTEKGKYVELRCDPISGHTALYWYRQSLGQGPEFLIYFQGTGAADDSGLPNDRFFAVRPEGSVSTLKIQRTERGDSAVYLCASSLLGLGVHEQFFGPGTRLTVL.

This chain uses TRBV5-1 with TRBJ2-2; 13 bases agree with TRBD2. The CDR3 contains 19 residues. Germline V gene sequence: CDR1 SGHRS, CDR2 YFSETQ. The J segment lost 5 bases and the V segment lost 4 bases, leaving 14 bases of the junction unmatched. CDR3 nucleotides: TGCGCCAGCAGCCCGCCCACCGGGACTAGCGGGGACGGGACCGGGGAGCTGTTTTTT. This sequence encodes CASSPPTGTSGDGTGELFF.

This chain connects TRBV5-1 to TRBJ1-1; possible D gene TRBD1, 5 bases. Trimming removed 3 bases from V and 3 bases from J, with 9 bases in between. From germline, CDR1 is SGHRS and CDR2 YFSETQ. The CDR3 is 13 residues long. CDR3: CASSWTTDTEAFF. CDR3 DNA sequence: TGCGCCAGCAGCTGGACAACGGACACTGAAGCTTTCTTT.

V gene TRBV13 combines with J gene TRBJ1-2, with 7 bases identical to TRBD1. The V and J ends lost 6 bases and 0 bases, in that order; junction bases with no gene match: 10. Germline assignment: CDR1 PRHDT and CDR2 FYEKMQ (reference sequence). The CDR3 length is 16 residues. Here the CDR3 DNA reads TGTGCCAGCAGGTGGTCAAACAGGGGCTCTAACTATGGCTACACCTTC. This sequence encodes CASRWSNRGSNYGYTF.

V usage is TRBV7-9 and J usage is TRBJ2-7; 14 nucleotides line up with TRBD2. This CDR3 contains 18 residues. V lost 4 bases, J lost 2 bases, and 10 bases stayed unmatched. Germline values: CDR1 SEHNR, CDR2 FQNEAQ (reference sequence). CDR3 protein: CASSSDGGLAGEPYEQYF. The CDR3 DNA follows: TGTGCCAGCAGCTCCGACGGGGGACTAGCGGGGGAGCCCTACGAGCAGTACTTC. Using reference TRBV7-9 and TRBJ2-7 for the parts outside the CDR3, the full variable domain is DTGVSQNPRHKITKRGQNVTFRCDPISEHNRLYWYRQTLGQGPEFLTYFQNEAQLEKSRLLSDRFSAERPKGSFSTLEIQRTEQGDSAMYLCASSSDGGLAGEPYEQYFGPGTRLTVT.

This sequence joins TRBV29-1 and TRBJ1-1, with D possibly TRBD1 on 6 matching bases. The CDR3 totals 13 residues. Deletions cut 5 bases from V and 4 bases from J, with 14 bases between. Germline CDR1 SQVTM, CDR2 ANQGSEA. The CDR3 reads CSVQTQGITEAFF. The CDR3 nucleotides are TGCAGCGTTCAGACTCAGGGGATCACTGAAGCTTTCTTT.